This TCR beta chain was profiled in a study of OX40 agonist ivuxolimab in advanced cancers. For this clone: Its specificity is not known.

Generated by immunoSEQ multiplex PCR, the TCRdb table keeps only in-frame clones and is missing some. Of about 23,000 clones in the sample, about 83% are singletons; the top ten hold 6.5% to 9.5%. Study conclusions and caveats: Clones of CD4+ and CD8+ blood T cells grew by week 6 at doses of 0.1 to 3.0 mg/kg.

Looked up from germline, CDR1 is MNHEY and CDR2 is SMNVEV (reference sequence). V lost 1 base and J 1 base, leaving 19 bases between the germline ends. The CDR3 has 18 residues. The chain joins TRBV27 to TRBJ1-1; possibly TRBD1 for D (5 bases). This clonotype was sampled from an adult with an advanced solid tumor such as melanoma, head and neck, liver or kidney cancer. The sample consisted of CD4+ or CD8+ T cells sorted from blood, taken in a trial of the OX40 agonist ivuxolimab. Here the CDR3 reads CASSLFSPRAGGNTEAFF. The DNA of the CDR3 is TGTGCCAGCAGTTTATTTTCCCCACGCGCGGGGGGGAACACTGAAGCTTTCTTT.